This T cell receptor beta chain emerged from a study of vaccination and CD4 T cells after COVID-19. Looking at the study overall: Post-diagnosis, post-COVID samples were collected after a median 101 days, ranging 35 to 161.

As to time point: late sampling 161 to 241 days after vaccination in a few convalescent patients. Specified treatment: approximately 9-day PBMC culture with coronavirus spike peptide pools or control peptides (ViraFEST assay). This clonotype is classed as medium-sized. The antigen remains unidentified. CDR1 and CDR2 from the germline V gene are MNHNS and SASEGT. V lost 7 bases and J lost 6, with 10 bases in between. This CDR3 is built from 11 residues. Sequencing of cultured CD4+ T cell DNA used the Oncomine TCR Beta short-read assay. After culture, CD4+ T cells served as the source for genomic DNA extraction. TCRdb used MiXCR to reprocess the PCR reads, holding one entry per CDR3 protein. The data hold over 20,000 distinct CDR3 sequences, with around 33% observed a single time.

The sample was CD4+ T cells from blood, cultured in vitro, taken about 7 months after SARS-CoV-2 vaccination. The chain uses TRBV6-1 and TRBJ2-7, with D unresolved. This TCR was sampled from a human donor who had recovered from COVID-19. Here the CDR3 DNA reads TGTGCCAGCATGGTCTGGGGCGAGCAGTACTTC. Translated, it gives CASMVWGEQYF.